This TCR beta chain was profiled in a study of OX40 agonist ivuxolimab in advanced cancers. Study information: The patients got ivuxolimab, which is an agonistic anti-OX40 (CD134) antibody. Whole-study findings and limits: Expanded clones tended on average to be more numerous among CD8+ T cells than CD4+.

A remark on this clone: Its target is not known.

Sequenced by immunoSEQ multiplex PCR; TCRdb stores in-frame clones only, minus some. The sample has 45,000 to 60,000 clones, about 76% seen once. The material sequenced was CD4+ or CD8+ T cells sorted from blood, taken in a trial of the OX40 agonist ivuxolimab. This clonotype originated in an adult with an advanced solid tumor such as melanoma, head and neck, liver or kidney cancer.

This CDR3 is CASSLWGSSYEQYF. The CDR3 bases are TGTGCCAGCAGTTTATGGGGCAGCTCCTACGAGCAGTACTTC. V is TRBV27 and J is TRBJ2-5; possibly TRBD1 for D (5 bases). The J call may be wrong; the DNA end is better matched by TRBJ2-7. Germline CDR1 reads MNHEY; CDR2 reads SMNVEV (reference sequence). The CDR3 runs to 14 residues.